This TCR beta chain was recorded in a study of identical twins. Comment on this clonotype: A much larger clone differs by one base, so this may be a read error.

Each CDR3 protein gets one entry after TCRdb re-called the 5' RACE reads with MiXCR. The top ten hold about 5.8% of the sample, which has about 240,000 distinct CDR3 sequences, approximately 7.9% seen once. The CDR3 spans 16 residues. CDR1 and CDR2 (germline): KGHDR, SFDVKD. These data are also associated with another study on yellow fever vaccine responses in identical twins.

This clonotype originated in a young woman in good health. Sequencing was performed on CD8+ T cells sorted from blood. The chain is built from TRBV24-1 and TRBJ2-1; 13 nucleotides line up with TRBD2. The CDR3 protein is CVTSRTSGSSYNEQFF. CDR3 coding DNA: TGTGTCACCAGTAGGACTAGCGGGAGCTCCTACAATGAGCAGTTCTTC.